The 22 T cell receptor beta chains presented below share a single source sample, sequenced in a study of cytomegalovirus exposure and HLA in healthy donors. Both 60 Vbeta primers and 13 Jbeta primers went into the PCR. Profiled with immunoSEQ multiplex PCR; TCRdb holds only in-frame clones, not every one. The table for this sample gives 110,000 to 150,000 clones. Material: PBMCs. The receptors stem from a woman younger than 30 in good health and CMV-seronegative.

The CDR3 DNA reads TGTGCCAGCAGCTCCCAGGGGGCCCTGAATCAGCCCCAGCATTTT. Residues: CASSSQGALNQPQHF. The genes are TRBV7-2 and TRBJ1-5, with 8 bases lining up with TRBD1. This CDR3 has 15 residues. Unmatched junction bases numbered 6, after V lost 4 bases and J lost 4 bases. The germline CDR1 and CDR2 sequences are SGHTA and FQGNSA.

The V gene is TRBV6-4, the J gene TRBJ2-1; 7 bases are a match to TRBD2. The germline CDR1 and CDR2 sequences are MRHNA and SNTAGT. This CDR3 region has 15 residues. Trimming took 3 bases from V and 2 from J; bases not matched to a gene: 4. The CDR3 spells CASSERAGAYNEQFF. CDR3 sequence (DNA): TGTGCCAGCAGTGAACGTGCGGGAGCCTACAATGAGCAGTTCTTC.

The CDR3 reads CASSPKAGVTGELFF. In DNA, the CDR3 is TGTGCCAGCTCACCAAAAGCGGGAGTTACCGGGGAGCTGTTTTTT. The chain joins TRBV18 to TRBJ2-2, with 8 bases identical to TRBD2. The CDR3 extends over 15 amino acids. J gave up 5 bases and V 2 bases, and 4 bases lay outside the gene matches. CDR1 and CDR2 from the germline V gene are KGHSH and LQKENI.

The chain employs TRBV10-1 and TRBJ2-7; D possibly corresponds to TRBD1 (6 bases). Looked up from germline, CDR1 is WNHNN and CDR2 is SYGVQD (reference sequence). The CDR3 is 14 residues long. V lost 0 bases to trimming and J lost 2 bases, with 8 bases between them. CDR3 amino acids: CASSESPGAYEQYF. CDR3 sequence (DNA): TGCGCCAGCAGTGAGTCTCCAGGGGCCTACGAGCAGTACTTC.

The chain combines TRBV5-1 with TRBJ2-5, with D possibly being TRBD1 (8 bases). V dropped 7 bases and J dropped 3 bases, with 19 bases sitting between them. Germline assignment: CDR1 SGHRS and CDR2 YFSETQ. The CDR3 contains 15 residues. CDR3 protein: CASSGQGAGEETQYF. The CDR3 DNA is TGCGCCAGCTCGGGGCAGGGGGCGGGAGAAGAGACCCAGTACTTC. The variable domain in full, completed from reference TRBV5-1 and TRBJ2-5, reads KAGVTQTPRYLIKTRGQQVTLSCSPISGHRSVSWYQQTPGQGLQFLFEYFSETQRNKGNFPGRFSGRQFSNSRSEMNVSTLELGDSALYLCASSGQGAGEETQYFGPGTRLLVL.

The chain combines TRBV5-6 with TRBJ1-1; D is unclear. Germline-derived CDR1 and CDR2 are SGHDT and YYEEEE. Trimming cost V 2 bases and J 2 bases, with 16 bases left between them. The CDR3 extends over 16 amino acids. The CDR3, as DNA: TGTGCCAGCAGCTTTGCGATGAGGTCCGCCAACACTGAAGCTTTCTTT. It specifies CASSFAMRSANTEAFF.

The gene calls are TRBV27 and TRBJ2-3, with D possibly being TRBD1 (5 bases). The CDR3 length is 14 residues. The germline gives CDR1 MNHEY, CDR2 SMNVEV (reference sequence). V shed 7 bases and J shed 5 bases, with 16 bases lying between them. The CDR3 reads CASKNKGWRDTQYF. In nucleotides, the CDR3 is TGTGCCAGCAAAAACAAGGGGTGGAGAGATACGCAGTATTTT.

The genes are TRBV7-8 and TRBJ2-7, with D possibly TRBD1 on 6 matching bases. The CDR3 spans 15 residues. Germline values: CDR1 SGHVS, CDR2 FQNEAQ. The V and J ends lost 3 bases and 2 bases respectively, with 14 bases between them. The CDR3 region has the DNA TGTGCCAGCAGCTTCCAGGGGATCGCGGCCTACGAGCAGTACTTC. This gives the protein CASSFQGIAAYEQYF.

V gene TRBV12-5 combines with J gene TRBJ1-4, with 7 bases lining up with TRBD1. Trimming took 7 bases from V and 7 from J; bases not matched to a gene: 9. The CDR3 runs 14 residues. Germline CDR1 and CDR2: LGHNT and FRNRAP. CDR3 nucleotide sequence: TGTGCTAGTGCTCCCGGCCAGGGGGGTGAAAAACTGTTTTTT. Its translation is CASAPGQGGEKLFF.

Here the CDR3 DNA reads TGTGCCAGCAGTTACTCAGGACAGGGGTTGGACGAGCAGTACGTC. It yields the protein CASSYSGQGLDEQYV. This chain connects TRBV6-6 to TRBJ2-7, with 9 nucleotides matching TRBD1. V lost 0 bases to trimming and J lost 5 bases; unmatched junction nucleotides: 5. This CDR3 has 15 residues. The V gene's germline CDR1 is MNHNY and CDR2 SVGAGI (reference sequence).

This chain links TRBV7-2 with TRBJ1-1, with 8 positions matching TRBD1. Germline values: CDR1 SGHTA, CDR2 FQGNSA. The CDR3 runs 17 residues. V shed 5 bases, J shed 4 bases, and the junction held 15 bases outside the gene matches. The CDR3 bases are TGTGCCAGCAGCCAGGACAGGGTATTAATCAAAGGCACTGAAGCTTTCTTT. This gives the protein CASSQDRVLIKGTEAFF.

V is TRBV6-4 and J is TRBJ2-3, with D tentatively TRBD2 (6 bases). Looked up from germline, CDR1 is MRHNA and CDR2 is SNTAGT. V was shortened by 6 bases and J by 1 base, with 17 bases between the two germline ends. This CDR3 has 16 amino acids. The CDR3 sequence: CASSPLGGMGTDTQYF. As DNA, the CDR3 is TGTGCCAGCAGCCCCTTGGGCGGGATGGGCACAGATACGCAGTATTTT.

The V and J genes are TRBV4-1 and TRBJ1-2; TRBD1 matches 8 bases. J gave up 6 bases and V 4 bases, and 16 bases lay outside the gene matches. The CDR3 sequence is 17 residues long. Germline V gene lookup returns CDR1 MGHRA and CDR2 YSYEKL. Here the CDR3 DNA reads TGCGCCAGCAGCCTTTATGGACAGGGCGGAGTGGGGGATGGCTACACCTTC. Amino acids: CASSLYGQGGVGDGYTF.

Concerning this clone itself: The sample has other DNA sequences that encode this CDR3 too. The chain has TRBV19 and TRBJ1-1; 7 bases are shared with TRBD1. The CDR3 sequence is 13 residues long. Per the germline V gene, CDR1 is LNHDA and CDR2 is SQIVND (reference sequence). V lost 5 bases, J lost 3 bases, and 3 bases stayed unmatched. The CDR3 DNA reads TGTGCCAGTAGTCGTGACAGGGACACTGAAGCTTTCTTT. Residues: CASSRDRDTEAFF.

J is TRBJ2-5 and V is TRBV5-1, with D hard to call. The CDR3 runs 14 residues. CDR1 is SGHRS, CDR2 YFSETQ, per germline. Trimming removed 3 bases from V and 4 bases from J, with 13 bases in between. DNA of the CDR3: TGCGCCAGCAGCTCGGGTGAGGTTTTAGAGACCCAGTACTTC. Its translation: CASSSGEVLETQYF.

The V call is TRBV2, the J call TRBJ2-2; perhaps TRBD2 as D (6 bases). Germline assignment: CDR1 SNHLY and CDR2 FYNNEI. Trimming took 7 bases from V and 7 from J, leaving 19 bases between them. The CDR3 has 15 residues. CDR3 bases: TGTGCCAGCACCAAGGAGGGCCGTTCTTTCGGGGAGCTGTTTTTT. This gives the protein CASTKEGRSFGELFF.

The chain employs TRBV14 and TRBJ1-4, with TRBD1 matching over 9 bases. The V gene end was trimmed by 3 bases and the J gene end by 6 bases; junction bases not matched to a gene: 5. Per the germline V gene, CDR1 is SGHDN and CDR2 is FVKESK. CDR3 length equals 15 residues. The CDR3 sequence is CASSQKTGGYEKLFF. The DNA of the CDR3 is TGTGCCAGCAGCCAGAAGACAGGGGGTTATGAAAAACTGTTTTTT.

DNA for the CDR3: TGCGCCAGCAGCCAAGATAGAGGGAGGGGGTATAACACTGAAGCTTTCTTT. Protein sequence: CASSQDRGRGYNTEAFF. This chain connects TRBV4-1 to TRBJ1-1, with D possibly matching TRBD1 (6 bases). This CDR3 comprises 17 residues. The V gene's germline CDR1 is MGHRA and CDR2 YSYEKL. V was trimmed by 0 bases and J by 2 bases, leaving 16 bases between them.

The chain carries TRBV5-4 and TRBJ2-3; TRBD2 agrees at 14 bases. CDR1 and CDR2 from the germline V gene are SGHNT and YYREEE (reference sequence). Losses at the gene ends were 4 bases for V and 6 bases for J; bases not matched to a gene: 4. There are 15 residues in the CDR3. CDR3 bases: TGTGCCAGCAGCACGGGACTAGCGGGAGCCGATACGCAGTATTTT. Translation: CASSTGLAGADTQYF.

Remarks on this clone: Other DNA sequences within the sample encode an identical CDR3. The CDR3 loop is CASSRTGNYGYTF. The CDR3 DNA sequence: TGTGCCAGCAGCCGGACAGGGAACTATGGCTACACCTTC. This chain links TRBV5-8 with TRBJ1-2; 8 bases agree with TRBD1. V was pared by 4 bases and J by 2 bases, with 1 base of the junction left unmatched. The CDR3 runs to 13 residues. Looked up from germline, CDR1 is SGHTS and CDR2 is YDEGEE.

The CDR3 nucleotides are TGTGCCAGTAGTATTGGGGGGAGGGTGGGCAATGAGCAGTTCTTC. This translates into CASSIGGRVGNEQFF. This sequence joins TRBV19 and TRBJ2-1; 7 bases line up with TRBD2. Germline CDR1 is LNHDA and CDR2 is SQIVND (reference sequence). With V trimmed by 3 bases and J by 6 bases, 8 bases remained unmatched. This CDR3 is 15 amino acids long.

V usage is TRBV6-1 and J usage is TRBJ2-1; TRBD2 aligns across 13 bases. In germline, CDR1 is MNHNS, CDR2 SASEGT. Trimming removed 0 bases from V and 8 bases from J; junction bases left unmatched: 4. The CDR3 spans 16 residues. The CDR3 DNA reads TGTGCCAGCAGTGAAGCGGGGACTAGCGGGAAGTATGAGCAGTTCTTC. This translates into CASSEAGTSGKYEQFF.